These T cell receptor beta chains were read from a single sample in a study of PD-1 blockade in mismatch repair-deficient tumors. The data were produced by immunoSEQ multiplex PCR, yet TCRdb's version contains in-frame clones alone and is incomplete. The sample yields 100,000 to 150,000 clones, around 83% seen once. Specimen: peripheral blood, collected 44 weeks after starting pembrolizumab. The receptors derive from an adult with mismatch repair-deficient cancer. CDR3s include the opening cysteine and the closing phenylalanine or tryptophan. D genes are given only for firm matches. A clone size is listed for some rows: how often the clone was seen (once, few, many), or a class if it is expanded.

once . TRBJ2-7 TRBV10-3 TGTGCCATCAGTGAGTCGACTAGCTACGAGCAGTACTTC CAISESTSYEQYF
. TRBD2 TRBJ2-5 TRBV7-9 TGTGCCGCCCAGACTAGCGGGAAAGAGACCCAGTACTTC CAAQTSGKETQYF
. . TRBJ2-1 TRBV19 TGTGCCAGTAGTATTAGTACGTACGCGGGTCCCAAAGGGGATAATGAGCAGTTCTTC CASSISTYAGPKGDNEQFF
once . TRBJ2-3 TRBV29-1 TGCAGCGTTGGACTAGGGGGTATGGATACGCAGTATTTT CSVGLGGMDTQYF
. . TRBJ1-5 TRBV7-9 TGTGCCAGCAGCGCAGATTTGCAGCCCCAGCATTTT CASSADLQPQHF
. . TRBJ1-1 TRBV7-9 TGTGCCAGCAGCCTGACCCCAAGGGGGGCTGAAGCTTTCTTT CASSLTPRGAEAFF
. . TRBJ2-7 TRBV28 TGTGCCAGCAGTTTGTCAGGGGCGCAAAACGAGCAGTACTTC CASSLSGAQNEQYF
. . TRBJ2-7 TRBV7-2 TGTGCCAGCAGCTCCGGCGAATCCGGGACAAGGGGATACGAGCAGTACTTC CASSSGESGTRGYEQYF
. . TRBJ2-1 TRBV11-2 TGTGCCAGCAGCCCCCCGGGACGGGTCTCCTACAATGAGCAGTTCTTC CASSPPGRVSYNEQFF
few . TRBJ2-2 TRBV6-1 TGTGCCAGCAGTGGACAGCGAACCGGGGAGCTGTTTTTT CASSGQRTGELFF
. TRBD2 TRBJ2-7 TRBV4-2 TGTGCCAGCAGCCAAGAAGATGGCCGAGGGACTAGCGGAGCCTACGAGCAGTACTTC CASSQEDGRGTSGAYEQYF
. . TRBJ2-2 TRBV6-5 TGTGCCAGCAGTTTGAGCGTACGAGGCCCCGGGGAGCTGTTTTTT CASSLSVRGPGELFF
. TRBD2 TRBJ2-5 TRBV6-5 TGTGCCAGCAGTTTACTAGCGGGAGGGCCCCGAGAGACCCAGTACTTC CASSLLAGGPRETQYF
. TRBD1 TRBJ2-7 TRBV9 TGTGCCAGCAGCGTAGGACAGGGATGGGACGAGCAGTACTTC CASSVGQGWDEQYF
. TRBD2 TRBJ2-1 TRBV5-6 TGTGCCAGCAGCTCCGGACTAGCGGGGTACAATGAGCAGTTCTTC CASSSGLAGYNEQFF
. . TRBJ1-2 TRBV2 TGTGCCAGCAGGCTAGCGGCGGACTCCTCTGGCTACACCTTC CASRLAADSSGYTF
once TRBD1 TRBJ2-2 TRBV5-8 TGTGCCAGCAGCCCGTGGGGGACAGTGAACACCGGGGAGCTGTTTTTT CASSPWGTVNTGELFF
. TRBD1 TRBJ2-6 TRBV4-1 TGCGCCAGCAGCCAAGATTCGGACAGGCCAATCCCAGGTAACTCTGGGGCCAACGTCCTGACTTTC CASSQDSDRPIPGNSGANVLTF
once . TRBJ2-3 TRBV28 TGTGCCAGCAGTTTGGGTAGCACAGATACGCAGTATTTT CASSLGSTDTQYF
. . TRBJ1-1 TRBV4-1 TGCGCCAGCAGCCAATCCGAAGCCCAGGGGTCCACTGAAGCTTTCTTT CASSQSEAQGSTEAFF
. . TRBJ2-1 TRBV9 TGTGCCAGCAGTTCCGGGCCCTACAATGAGCAGTTCTTC CASSSGPYNEQFF
. . TRBJ2-5 TRBV6-6 TGTGCCAGCAGTTACTCGGGCTTGCAAGAGACCCAGTACTTC CASSYSGLQETQYF
. . TRBJ2-7 TRBV11-3 TGTGCCAGCAGTCCACAGGGAAGTAGGAACGAGCAGTACTTC CASSPQGSRNEQYF
once TRBD2 TRBJ2-7 TRBV7-8 TGTGCCAGCAGCTTAGAGGTGGCTAGCGGGAGTTACGAGCAGTACTTC CASSLEVASGSYEQYF
. . TRBJ2-1 TRBV14 TGTGCCAGCAGCCAAGATAGACGGGATGAGCAGTTCTTC CASSQDRRDEQFF
. TRBD2 TRBJ2-7 TRBV4-1 TGCGCCAGCAGCCAGGTTAGCGGGATAAGTGACGAGCAGTACTTC CASSQVSGISDEQYF
. TRBD2 TRBJ2-5 TRBV28 TGTGCCAGCAGTTTAATTAGCGGGAGCCTGGAGACCCAGTACTTC CASSLISGSLETQYF
. TRBD2 TRBJ2-2 TRBV5-4 TGTGCCAGCAGCGTCGGACTAGCGAACACCGGGGAGCTGTTTTTT CASSVGLANTGELFF
. . TRBJ2-1 TRBV7-3 TGTGCCAGCAGCTTAACCAGCGTGATGATGGGGGAGCAGTTCTTC CASSLTSVMMGEQFF
. . TRBJ2-7 TRBV18 TGTGCCAGCTCACCCTTTGGCGGAGAAGGGTACGAGCAGTACTTC CASSPFGGEGYEQYF
. TRBD1 TRBJ2-1 TRBV6-5 TGTGCCAGCAGTTACGGGACAGGGGTCCTTGGCAATGAGCAGTTCTTC CASSYGTGVLGNEQFF
. . TRBJ2-7 TRBV5-6 TGTGCCAGCAGCTTGGGGACCGGGACGGTATCCTACGAGCAGTACTTC CASSLGTGTVSYEQYF
. . TRBJ2-7 TRBV6-6 TGTGCCAGCAGTTACCTCAAGGGTTACGAGCAGTACTTC CASSYLKGYEQYF
. TRBD1 TRBJ1-1 TRBV18 TGTGCCAGCTCCCAGGGGGTGAACACTGAAGCTTTCTTT CASSQGVNTEAFF
. . TRBJ1-3 TRBV4-3 TGCGCCAGCAGCCAAGATGCGGCAGGGCGAAGCTCTGGAAGCACCATATATTTT CASSQDAAGRSSGSTIYF
. TRBD2 TRBJ2-7 TRBV6-6 TGTGCCAGCAGCAATAGCGGGAGCTCCTACGAGCAGTACTTC CASSNSGSSYEQYF
. . TRBJ1-1 TRBV19 TGTGCCAGTAGTATAGATCGTGAGGGGCGGAACACTGAAGCTTTCTTT CASSIDREGRNTEAFF
. TRBD1 TRBJ1-1 TRBV27 TGTGCCAGCAGTTTCTTGACAGGGAGGAACACTGAAGCTTTCTTT CASSFLTGRNTEAFF
. . TRBJ2-1 TRBV5-6 TGTGCCAGCAGCTTGTTAGGTCTCTCCTACAATGAGCAGTTCTTC CASSLLGLSYNEQFF
. TRBD1 TRBJ1-5 TRBV28 TGTGCCAGCAGTCTACTAGGGACAGTCAATCAGCCCCAGCATTTT CASSLLGTVNQPQHF
few TRBD2 TRBJ2-3 TRBV7-6 TGTGCCAGCAGCTTAGTCACTAGCGGAGGGGATACGCAGTATTTT CASSLVTSGGDTQYF
. . TRBJ2-5 TRBV18 TGTGCCAGCTCACTATCAGGGATACCCCAAGAGACCCAGTACTTC CASSLSGIPQETQYF
. TRBD1 TRBJ2-3 TRBV28 TGTGCCACCGCACAGGGGGCGTCAACAGATACGCAGTATTTT CATAQGASTDTQYF
medium-sized . TRBJ2-2 TRBV6-4 TGTGCCAGCACACGGGAAGGGGGCACCGGGGAGCTGTTTTTT CASTREGGTGELFF
. . TRBJ1-3 TRBV4-1 TGCGCCAGCAGCGGGCGCACTTCTGGAAACACCATATATTTT CASSGRTSGNTIYF
once . TRBJ2-2 TRBV11-2 TGTGCCAGCAGCTTAGGCCGGGACTTGAACACCGGGGAGCTGTTTTTT CASSLGRDLNTGELFF
. . TRBJ1-3 TRBV13 TGTGCCAGCAGCACGACAGACCCTGGAAACACCATATATTTT CASSTTDPGNTIYF